The present T cell receptor beta chain was sequenced within a study of blood T cell repertoires in COVID-19. As for the study in general: T cells, B-cell-depleted T cells, or PBMCs provided the cDNA or gDNA that served as material.

Symptom resolution, clearance, or two negative PCRs marked the recovered donors of Cohort 3. The CDR3 is made up of 15 amino acids. The V and J ends lost 0 bases and 5 bases respectively, with 13 bases between them. Germline V gives CDR1 SGHRS, CDR2 YFSETQ. Method: immunoSEQ multiplex PCR; TCRdb's copy keeps in-frame clones and lacks some. Of around 200,000 clones in the sample, roughly 77% were seen once. The TCR sequence derives from a man aged 35-49 years who had recovered from COVID-19. The sequencing sample was made of PBMCs or T cells enriched from blood (not recorded which). The rearrangement joins TRBV5-1 to TRBJ2-3; D possibly corresponds to TRBD2 (6 bases). DNA for the CDR3: TGCGCCAGCAGCTTGGTGGGGGGAGGTATAGATACGCAGTATTTT. This translates into CASSLVGGGIDTQYF.